These 18 T cell receptor beta chains share one sample of origin, sequenced in a study of Graves' ophthalmopathy and Graves' hyperthyroidism. RNA served as the template for amplifying TCR beta CDR3 regions. HTBI primers served in a first-round RT-PCR, which a second-round multiplex PCR followed. TCRdb called the multiplex PCR reads again in MiXCR, with one record for every CDR3 protein. The data contain 650,000 to 800,000 distinct CDR3 sequences, 35% to 50% of them singletons. The material sequenced was peripheral blood. These receptors all stem from an adult man with Graves' ophthalmopathy.

This clonotype was seen many times. CDR3 sequence (DNA): TGTGCCAGCAGCTATCAGGGCACCTACGAGCAGTACTTC. This encodes CASSYQGTYEQYF. The rearrangement uses TRBV7-6 and TRBJ2-7; D might be TRBD1 (5 bases). The CDR3 loop spans 13 amino acids. Trimming removed 4 bases at V and 2 bases at J, with 9 bases between. Germline CDR1 reads SGHVS; CDR2 reads FNYEAQ.

This clonotype was detected many times. J is TRBJ1-5 and V is TRBV12-3 or TRBV12-4; 9 bases map to TRBD1. The CDR3 loop spans 14 amino acids. V gave up 7 bases and J gave up 5 bases; unmatched junction bases: 6. For the CDR3, the DNA is TGTGCCAGCACCCTCGGGGACAGGGATCAGCCCCAGCATTTT. It yields the protein CASTLGDRDQPQHF.

V is TRBV5-1 and J is TRBJ2-5, with D perhaps TRBD1 (6 bases). This CDR3 is 15 amino acids long. The germline V gene has CDR1 SGHRS and CDR2 YFSETQ. Trimming stripped 0 bases from V and 2 bases from J, with 11 bases between. The CDR3 DNA is TGCGCCAGCAGCTTGGCCTACGGACAGCAAGAGACCCAGTACTTC. Protein sequence: CASSLAYGQQETQYF.

This clonotype was picked up one time. The rearrangement links TRBV13 to TRBJ1-2; D perhaps matches TRBD1 (6 bases). The CDR3 covers 12 residues. Germline V gene sequence: CDR1 PRHDT, CDR2 FYEKMQ (reference sequence). Trimming took 10 bases from V and 4 from J, leaving 13 bases between them. The CDR3 protein is CATRGQIYGYTF. CDR3 DNA: TGTGCCACCCGTGGACAGATCTATGGCTACACCTTC.

This clonotype was detected a few times. V usage is TRBV9 and J usage is TRBJ2-2; no definite D call. The CDR3 is 13 amino acids. CDR1 is SGDLS and CDR2 is YYNGEE in the germline V gene. The ends were cut back, 5 bases at V and 0 bases at J, with 5 bases in the middle. CDR3 nucleotides: TGTGCCAGCAGGCTAGCGAACACCGGGGAGCTGTTTTTT. Its protein is CASRLANTGELFF.

V usage is TRBV7-2 and J usage is TRBJ2-2; D gene ambiguous. V was pared by 0 bases and J by 8 bases, with 4 bases between. CDR3 length: 12 residues. Germline loops: CDR1 SGHTA, CDR2 FQGNSA. CDR3 residues: CASSLAIGELFF. The CDR3 DNA follows: TGTGCCAGCAGCTTAGCGATAGGGGAGCTGTTTTTT.

Worth noting for this clonotype: This clone may be a read error of a much larger clone one base away. The chain couples TRBV20-1 to TRBJ1-1, with TRBD1 matching over 8 bases. Germline CDR1 reads DFQATT; CDR2 reads SNEGSKA (reference sequence). The CDR3 runs to 13 residues. The ends lost 6 bases at V and 12 bases at J; junction bases unmatched: 15. The CDR3 coding sequence is TGCAGTGCAGCACACCGGGGCAGGGGGCAGACTTTCTTT. This codes for CSAAHRGRGQTFF.

This clonotype has ten or more counts. J is TRBJ2-5 and V is TRBV12-3 or TRBV12-4; the D gene is possibly TRBD1 (6 bases). The CDR3 length is 14 residues. Trimming stripped 5 bases from V and 5 bases from J, with 15 bases between. The CDR3 DNA sequence: TGTGCCAGCAGTATAAACAGGGTGATCGAGACCCAGTACTTC. Translating gives CASSINRVIETQYF.

This chain joins TRBV29-1 and TRBJ2-5; 15 bases are shared with TRBD2. The CDR3 runs 14 residues. In germline, CDR1 is SQVTM, CDR2 ANQGSEA. DNA for the CDR3: TGCAGTGGAGGACTAGCGGGAGGGCAAGAGACCCAGTACTTC. Translating gives CSGGLAGGQETQYF.

The chain employs TRBV29-1 and TRBJ1-1, with unresolved D. This CDR3 spans 13 amino acids. The germline gives CDR1 SQVTM, CDR2 ANQGSEA. Trimming removed 4 bases from V and 1 base from J, with 10 bases in between. CDR3 loop: CSVVASGNTEAFF. CDR3 DNA sequence: TGCAGCGTTGTCGCTAGCGGGAACACTGAAGCTTTCTTT. Variable domain in full (rest from reference TRBV29-1 and TRBJ1-1): SAVISQKPSRDICQRGTSLTIQCQVDSQVTMMFWYRQQPGQSLTLIATANQGSEATYESGFVIDKFPISRPNLTFSTLTVSNMSPEDSSIYLCSVVASGNTEAFFGQGTRLTVV.

This clonotype has ten or more counts. J is TRBJ2-5 and V is TRBV7-2, with D perhaps TRBD2 (5 bases). CDR1 and CDR2 (germline): SGHTA, FQGNSA. This CDR3 spans 15 amino acids. Trimming removed 1 base at V and 4 bases at J, with 13 bases between. The CDR3 DNA reads as TGTGCCAGCAGCTTAGGTAATCGGGGTGCAGAGACCCAGTACTTC. Amino acid sequence: CASSLGNRGAETQYF.

This clonotype was recorded at least ten times. The chain combines TRBV12-3 or TRBV12-4 with TRBJ1-5, with TRBD1 matching over 7 bases. The V segment lost 4 bases and the J segment 4 bases; nucleotides outside the gene matches: 7. The CDR3 consists of 15 residues. The CDR3 DNA reads as TGTGCCAGCAGTTCACAGGACAGGACAAATCAGCCCCAGCATTTT. Amino acids: CASSSQDRTNQPQHF.

The rearrangement uses TRBV25-1 and TRBJ2-5, with TRBD1 as a possible D gene (6 bases). V was pared by 8 bases and J by 2 bases, with 15 bases between. Germline V CDR1 and CDR2: MGHDK, SYGVNS. The length of the CDR3 is 14 residues. DNA for the CDR3: TGTGCCAGCGACGGAGTTCAGGGGCAAGAGACCCAGTACTTC. This codes for CASDGVQGQETQYF.

The chain employs TRBV10-3 and TRBJ1-2, with D maybe TRBD1 (5 bases). The length of the CDR3 is 14 residues. CDR1 ENHRY and CDR2 SYGVKD come from the germline V gene. The V end was cut by 4 bases, the J end by 6 bases, with 15 bases between. CDR3 in DNA: TGTGCCATCAGTGCGACCAGGGTGGGAGATGGCTACACCTTC. This gives the protein CAISATRVGDGYTF.

The chain combines TRBV4-3 with TRBJ1-4; 8 bases line up with TRBD1. V lost 4 bases and J lost 15; bases outside the gene matches: 10. This CDR3 comprises 13 residues. Germline V gene sequence: CDR1 LGHNA, CDR2 YSLEER. CDR3 sequence reads: CASSRGQGERMFF. The CDR3 DNA sequence: TGCGCCAGCAGCCGCGGACAGGGCGAAAGGATGTTTTTT.

The chain employs TRBV29-1 and TRBJ2-6; D possibly corresponds to TRBD1 (6 bases). CDR1 and CDR2 (germline): SQVTM, ANQGSEA. Trimming took off 3 bases at V and 4 bases at J, with 16 bases between the two ends. CDR3 size: 16 residues. This chain's CDR3 is CSVDKQGNTGANVLTF. For the CDR3, the DNA is TGCAGCGTTGACAAACAGGGAAACACCGGGGCCAACGTCCTGACTTTC. Based on the CDR3 plus reference TRBV29-1 and TRBJ2-6, the full variable domain is SAVISQKPSRDICQRGTSLTIQCQVDSQVTMMFWYRQQPGQSLTLIATANQGSEATYESGFVIDKFPISRPNLTFSTLTVSNMSPEDSSIYLCSVDKQGNTGANVLTFGAGSRLTVL.

This clonotype was counted at least ten times. The V and J genes are TRBV7-2 and TRBJ2-5; D remains ambiguous. V shed 5 bases and J shed 5 bases, with 15 bases lying between them. This CDR3 is built from 14 residues. Germline V gives CDR1 SGHTA, CDR2 FQGNSA. The CDR3 protein is CASSPLWLRETQYF. CDR3 sequence (DNA): TGTGCCAGCAGCCCTCTGTGGTTGAGGGAGACCCAGTACTTC.

J is TRBJ1-2 and V is TRBV2, with a tentative D call TRBD1 (5 bases). CDR1 and CDR2 from the germline V gene are SNHLY and FYNNEI. Trimming removed 3 bases from V and 4 bases from J, with 9 bases in between. The CDR3 contains 13 residues. The CDR3 spells CASSDADSYGYTF. The CDR3, as DNA: TGTGCCAGCAGTGACGCCGACAGCTATGGCTACACCTTC.